This TCR beta chain was found in a study of T cell clusters in autoimmune cytopenias. TRB was amplified from 250 ng of peripheral blood genomic DNA per sample. TRB rearrangements were amplified by touch-down multiplex PCR with mixed TRB-A/B primers. TCRdb reprocessed the multiplex PCR reads and stores each CDR3 protein as one record, lacking DNA. The listing contains nearly 15,000 distinct CDR3 sequences. The CDR3 has 14 residues. From germline, CDR1 is LNHNV and CDR2 YYDKDF (reference sequence). This same sample was also part of a study on T cell repertoires in aging, cancer and after chemotherapy. This second study says: Compared with age-matched healthy donors, untreated hematological or solid cancer patients showed higher blood TCR clonality.

The receptor's source is a human donor in good health. The V call is TRBV15, the J call TRBJ1-4; lacking DNA, the TRBD1 call made by TCRdb goes unchecked. The sample consisted of peripheral blood. The CDR3 protein is CATSAGQGTEKLFF.